These 2 T cell receptor beta chains share one sample of origin, sequenced in a study of beta chain features in type 1 diabetes. Isolated RNA was reverse transcribed in full, so expressed TCRB transcripts were sequenced. Assay: immunoSEQ multiplex PCR; the TCRdb copy retains only in-frame clones and omits some. The sample records about 15,000 clones, approximately 70% being singletons. Study-wide points: TCRB CDR3s from Type 1 diabetes patients were moderately but significantly shorter in all four CD4+ subsets.

These receptors lack a known antigen. Sequencing used stem cell memory CD4+ T cells from blood. The source of these receptors is a young man with type 1 diabetes.

V and J are TRBV9 and TRBJ2-2; D is perhaps TRBD2 (5 bases). Trimming took 0 bases from V and 6 from J, leaving 6 bases between them. The CDR3 loop spans 13 amino acids. Germline V lookup: CDR1 SGDLS, CDR2 YYNGEE. CDR3: CASSVAGSGELFF. In DNA, the CDR3 is TGTGCCAGCAGCGTAGCGGGGTCCGGGGAGCTGTTTTTT.

This clone was counted once. The V gene is TRBV5-4, the J gene TRBJ1-1, with 7 bases lining up with TRBD1. The ends lost 3 bases at V and 10 bases at J; junction bases unmatched: 15. Germline V CDR1 and CDR2: SGHNT, YYREEE (reference sequence). The CDR3 has 15 amino acids. The CDR3 reads CASSSGSDRELGAFF. The CDR3 DNA reads TGTGCCAGCAGCTCCGGTAGCGACAGGGAACTGGGAGCTTTCTTT.